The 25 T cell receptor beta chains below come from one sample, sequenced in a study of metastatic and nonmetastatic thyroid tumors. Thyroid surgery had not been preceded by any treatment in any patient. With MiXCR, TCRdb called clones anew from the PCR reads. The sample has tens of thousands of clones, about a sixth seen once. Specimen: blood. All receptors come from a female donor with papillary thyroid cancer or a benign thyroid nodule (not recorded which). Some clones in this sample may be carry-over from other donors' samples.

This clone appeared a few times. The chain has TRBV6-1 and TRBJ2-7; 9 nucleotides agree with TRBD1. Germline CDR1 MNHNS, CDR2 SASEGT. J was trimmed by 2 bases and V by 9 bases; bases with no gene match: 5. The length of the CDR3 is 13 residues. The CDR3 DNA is TGTGCCAGTAGGGACAGGGATACCTACGAGCAGTACTTC. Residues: CASRDRDTYEQYF.

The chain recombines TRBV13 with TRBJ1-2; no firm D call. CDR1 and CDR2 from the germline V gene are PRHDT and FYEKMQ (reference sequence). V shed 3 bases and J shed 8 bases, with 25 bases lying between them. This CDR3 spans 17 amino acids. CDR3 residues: CASSFILRSVAPRGYTF. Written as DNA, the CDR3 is TGTGCCAGCAGCTTCATATTGCGTTCAGTCGCTCCTCGGGGCTACACCTTC. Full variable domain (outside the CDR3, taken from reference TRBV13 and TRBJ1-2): AAGVIQSPRHLIKEKRETATLKCYPIPRHDTVYWYQQGPGQDPQFLISFYEKMQSDKGSIPDRFSAQQFSDYHSELNMSSLELGDSALYFCASSFILRSVAPRGYTFGSGTRLTVV.

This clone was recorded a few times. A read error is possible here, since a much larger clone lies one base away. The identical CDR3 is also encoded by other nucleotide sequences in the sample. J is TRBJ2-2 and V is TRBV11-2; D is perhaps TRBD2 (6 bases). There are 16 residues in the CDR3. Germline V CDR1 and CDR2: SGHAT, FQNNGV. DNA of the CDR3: TGTGCCAGCAGCTTAGTAGCGGAGTCGAATACCGGGGAGCTGTTTTTT. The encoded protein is CASSLVAESNTGELFF.

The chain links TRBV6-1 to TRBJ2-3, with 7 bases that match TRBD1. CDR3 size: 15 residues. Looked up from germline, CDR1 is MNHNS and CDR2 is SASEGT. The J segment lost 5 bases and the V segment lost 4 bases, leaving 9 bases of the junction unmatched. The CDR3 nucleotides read TGTGCCAGCAGTGCGAGGCAGGGGGAAGGAGATACGCAGTATTTT. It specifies CASSARQGEGDTQYF.

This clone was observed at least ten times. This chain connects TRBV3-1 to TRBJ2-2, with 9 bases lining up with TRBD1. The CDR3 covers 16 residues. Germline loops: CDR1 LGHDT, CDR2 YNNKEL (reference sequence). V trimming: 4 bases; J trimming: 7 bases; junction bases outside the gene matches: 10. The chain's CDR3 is CASSLRGTGFVGELFF. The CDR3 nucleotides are TGTGCCAGCAGCCTAAGGGGGACAGGGTTTGTCGGGGAGCTGTTTTTT.

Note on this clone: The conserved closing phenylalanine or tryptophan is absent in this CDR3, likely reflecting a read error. The CDR3 bases are TGTGCCAGCAACCCAGGGCTGAGCGAGGGTAGCACAGATACGCAGTATCTT. It yields the protein CASNPGLSEGSTDTQYL. The rearrangement links TRBV11-1 to TRBJ2-3, with D possibly being TRBD1 or TRBD2 (5 bases each). V gave up 7 bases and J gave up 0 bases, with 20 bases separating them. The V gene's germline CDR1 is SGHAT and CDR2 FQDESV (reference sequence). The CDR3 is 17 amino acids.

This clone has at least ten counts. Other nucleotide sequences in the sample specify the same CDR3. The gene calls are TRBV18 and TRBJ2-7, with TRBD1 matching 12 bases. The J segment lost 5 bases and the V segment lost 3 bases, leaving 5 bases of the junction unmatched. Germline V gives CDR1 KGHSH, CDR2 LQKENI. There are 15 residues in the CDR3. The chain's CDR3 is CASSPPGQGAHEQYF. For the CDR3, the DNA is TGTGCCAGCTCACCCCCGGGACAGGGGGCCCACGAGCAGTACTTC.

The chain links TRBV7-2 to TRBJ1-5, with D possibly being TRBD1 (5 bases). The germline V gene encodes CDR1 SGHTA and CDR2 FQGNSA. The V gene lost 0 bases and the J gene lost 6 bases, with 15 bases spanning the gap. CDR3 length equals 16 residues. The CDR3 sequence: CASSLATPGTGQPQHF. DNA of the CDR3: TGTGCCAGCAGCTTAGCAACCCCAGGGACTGGTCAGCCCCAGCATTTT.

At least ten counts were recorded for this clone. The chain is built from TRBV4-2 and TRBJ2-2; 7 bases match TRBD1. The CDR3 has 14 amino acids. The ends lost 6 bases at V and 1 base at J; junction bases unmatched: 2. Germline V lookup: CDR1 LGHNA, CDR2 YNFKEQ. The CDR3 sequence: CASRGDRNTGELFF. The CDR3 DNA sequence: TGTGCCAGCAGGGGGGACAGGAACACCGGGGAGCTGTTTTTT.

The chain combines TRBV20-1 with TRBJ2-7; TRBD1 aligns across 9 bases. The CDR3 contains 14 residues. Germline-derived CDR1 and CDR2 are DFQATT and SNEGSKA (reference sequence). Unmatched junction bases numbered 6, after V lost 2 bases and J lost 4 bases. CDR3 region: CSARYPGQGYEQYF. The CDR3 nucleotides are TGCAGTGCTAGATATCCGGGACAGGGTTACGAGCAGTACTTC.

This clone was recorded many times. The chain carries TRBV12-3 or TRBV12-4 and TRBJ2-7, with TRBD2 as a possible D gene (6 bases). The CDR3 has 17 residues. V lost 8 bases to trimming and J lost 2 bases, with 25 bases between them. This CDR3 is CASQRGRRLERAYEQYF. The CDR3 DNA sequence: TGTGCCAGCCAAAGGGGTAGGAGACTAGAAAGGGCCTACGAGCAGTACTTC.

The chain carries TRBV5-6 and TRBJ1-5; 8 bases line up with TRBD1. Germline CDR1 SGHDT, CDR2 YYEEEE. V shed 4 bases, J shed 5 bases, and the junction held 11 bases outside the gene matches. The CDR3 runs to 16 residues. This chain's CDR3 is CASSRTRTGWDQPQHF. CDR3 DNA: TGTGCCAGCAGCCGAACAAGGACAGGGTGGGATCAGCCCCAGCATTTT.

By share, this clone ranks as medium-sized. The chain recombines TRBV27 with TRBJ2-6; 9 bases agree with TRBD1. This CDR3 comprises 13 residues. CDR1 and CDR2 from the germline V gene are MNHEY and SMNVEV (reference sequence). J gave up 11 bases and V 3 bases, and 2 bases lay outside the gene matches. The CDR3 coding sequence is TGTGCCAGCAGTTTGACAGGGGGGGACGTCCTGACTTTC. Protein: CASSLTGGDVLTF. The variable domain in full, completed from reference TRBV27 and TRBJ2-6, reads EAQVTQNPRYLITVTGKKLTVTCSQNMNHEYMSWYRQDPGLGLRQIYYSMNVEVTDKGDVPEGYKVSRKEKRNFPLILESPSPNQTSLYFCASSLTGGDVLTFGAGSRLTVL.

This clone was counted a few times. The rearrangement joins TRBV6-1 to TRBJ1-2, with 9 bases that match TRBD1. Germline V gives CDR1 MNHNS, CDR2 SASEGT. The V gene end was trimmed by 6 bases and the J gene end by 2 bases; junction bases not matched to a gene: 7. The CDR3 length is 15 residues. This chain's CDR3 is CASSGIGTGNYGYTF. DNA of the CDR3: TGTGCCAGCAGCGGTATTGGGACAGGGAACTATGGCTACACCTTC.

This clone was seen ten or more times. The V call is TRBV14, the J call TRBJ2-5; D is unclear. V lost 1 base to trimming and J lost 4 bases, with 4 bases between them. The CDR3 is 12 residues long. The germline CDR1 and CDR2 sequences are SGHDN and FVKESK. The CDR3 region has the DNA TGTGCCAGCAGCCAAGTGCGAGAGACCCAGTACTTC. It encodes CASSQVRETQYF.

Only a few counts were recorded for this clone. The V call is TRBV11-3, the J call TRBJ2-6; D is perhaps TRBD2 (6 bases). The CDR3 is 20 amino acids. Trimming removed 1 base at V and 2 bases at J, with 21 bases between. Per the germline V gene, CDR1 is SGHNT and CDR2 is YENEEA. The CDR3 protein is CASSLVGPGLHSAGANVLTF. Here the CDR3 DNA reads TGTGCCAGCAGCTTAGTGGGCCCGGGACTCCACTCTGCTGGGGCCAACGTCCTGACTTTC.

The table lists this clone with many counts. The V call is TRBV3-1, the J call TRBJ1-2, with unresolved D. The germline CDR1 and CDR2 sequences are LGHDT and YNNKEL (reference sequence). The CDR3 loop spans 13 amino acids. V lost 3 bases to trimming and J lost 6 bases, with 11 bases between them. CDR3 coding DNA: TGTGCCAGCAGCCACCGCTCGGGAGATGGCTACACCTTC. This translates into CASSHRSGDGYTF. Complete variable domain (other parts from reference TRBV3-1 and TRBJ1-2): DTAVSQTPKYLVTQMGNDKSIKCEQNLGHDTMYWYKQDSKKFLKIMFSYNNKELIINETVPNRFSPKSPDKAHLNLHINSLELGDSAVYFCASSHRSGDGYTFGSGTRLTVV.

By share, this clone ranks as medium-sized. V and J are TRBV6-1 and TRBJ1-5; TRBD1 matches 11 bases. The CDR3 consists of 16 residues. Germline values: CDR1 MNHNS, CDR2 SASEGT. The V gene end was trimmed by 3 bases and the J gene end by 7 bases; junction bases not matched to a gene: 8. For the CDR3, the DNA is TGTGCCAGCAGTGATATAGGGACAGGGGGAGGCCAGCCCCAGCATTTT. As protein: CASSDIGTGGGQPQHF.

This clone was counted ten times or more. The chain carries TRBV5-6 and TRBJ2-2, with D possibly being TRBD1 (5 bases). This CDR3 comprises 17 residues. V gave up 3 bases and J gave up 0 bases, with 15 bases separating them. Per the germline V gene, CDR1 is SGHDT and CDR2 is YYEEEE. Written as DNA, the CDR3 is TGTGCCAGCAGCTCATCTAGACAGCCTTCGAACACCGGGGAGCTGTTTTTT. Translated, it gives CASSSSRQPSNTGELFF.

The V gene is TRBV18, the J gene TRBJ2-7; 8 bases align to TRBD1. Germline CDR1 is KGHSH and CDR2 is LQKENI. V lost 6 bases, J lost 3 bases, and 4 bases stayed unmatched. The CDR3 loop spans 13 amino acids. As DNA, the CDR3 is TGTGCCAGCTCCCACGGACAGGGCTACGAGCAGTACTTC. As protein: CASSHGQGYEQYF.

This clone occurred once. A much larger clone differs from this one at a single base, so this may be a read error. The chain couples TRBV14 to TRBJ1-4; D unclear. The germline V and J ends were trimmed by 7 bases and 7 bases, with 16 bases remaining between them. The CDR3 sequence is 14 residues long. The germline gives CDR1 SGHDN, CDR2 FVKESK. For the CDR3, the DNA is TGTGCCAGCATCCATGGAGGGATCGGTGAAAAACTGTTTTTT. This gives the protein CASIHGGIGEKLFF.

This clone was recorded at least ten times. In nucleotides, the CDR3 is TGTGCCAGCAGTACTCAGGGGGTGAATAATTCACCCCTCCACTTT. The encoded protein is CASSTQGVNNSPLHF. This sequence joins TRBV28 and TRBJ1-6; 7 bases align to TRBD1. This CDR3 region has 15 residues. Germline assignment: CDR1 MDHEN and CDR2 SYDVKM. V trimming: 5 bases; J trimming: 5 bases; junction bases outside the gene matches: 6.

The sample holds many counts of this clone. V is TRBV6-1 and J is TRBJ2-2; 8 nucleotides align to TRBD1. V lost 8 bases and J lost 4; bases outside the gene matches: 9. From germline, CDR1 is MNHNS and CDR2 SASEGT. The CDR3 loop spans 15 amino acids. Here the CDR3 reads CASYETGDSTGELFF. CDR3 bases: TGTGCCAGCTACGAGACAGGGGATAGCACCGGGGAGCTGTTTTTT.

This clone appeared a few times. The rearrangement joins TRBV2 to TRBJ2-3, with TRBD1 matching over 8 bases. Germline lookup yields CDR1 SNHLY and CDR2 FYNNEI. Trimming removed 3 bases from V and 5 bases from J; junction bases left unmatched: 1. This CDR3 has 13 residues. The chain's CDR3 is CASSDRGLDTQYF. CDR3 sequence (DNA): TGTGCCAGCAGTGACAGGGGGCTAGATACGCAGTATTTT.

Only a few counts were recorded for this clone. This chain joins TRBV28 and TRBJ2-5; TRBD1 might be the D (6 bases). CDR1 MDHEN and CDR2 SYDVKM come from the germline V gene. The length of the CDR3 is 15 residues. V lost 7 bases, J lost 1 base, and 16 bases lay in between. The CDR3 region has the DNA TGTGCCAGCATCGAGAGGGGGAGTTCCCAAGAGACCCAGTACTTC. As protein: CASIERGSSQETQYF.